This T cell receptor (delta chain) was sequenced for a study of gamma-delta T cells after stem cell transplantation. Germline V CDR1 and CDR2: GEAIGNYY, EKD. The CDR3 runs 21 residues. J lost 0 bases, V lost 1 base, and 12 bases had no gene match. TCRdb re-called the RT-PCR reads with CATT. Found here are fewer than 3,000 delta-chain clones, approximately 2.5% of them singletons; the top ten hold 17%. This clone was observed a few times. This chain links TRDV2 with TRDJ3, with 9 nucleotides matching TRDD3. Specimen: gamma-delta T cells. The sequence was collected from a human donor. It is not recorded whose cells these are; they may come from a transplant donor. CDR3 DNA: TGTGCCTGTGACACGTTTACTGGGGGAGGTCAAGCCTCCTGGGACACCCGACAGATGTTTTTC. It codes for CACDTFTGGGQASWDTRQMFF.